This paragraph reports one T cell receptor beta chain. Its target antigen remains unknown. Base qualities are not provided; no much larger clone lies one nucleotide away. In the prospective study, participants were about 18 to 95 years old, resided in about two dozen geographic areas of the United States, and were enrolled through a virtual design. In the prospective study, cohorts were assigned on the basis of participant-reported clinical history obtained from a screening survey and a study questionnaire. Recovered participants in ImmuneRACE Cohort 3 were defined as having two consecutive negative NP/OP PCR tests, clearance from a healthcare professional, or resolution of symptoms. In the prospective study, whole blood, serum and a nasopharyngeal or oropharyngeal swab were collected from each participant by mobile phlebotomists. Participants in the prospective study had the option to provide additional blood draws and questionnaires over an approximately 2-month period. Before DNA extraction, blood samples from the prospective study were shipped at room temperature or frozen.

TCRbeta CDR3 regions were amplified from genomic DNA using the immunoSEQ Assay, a bias-controlled multiplex PCR. In the authors' own workflow: Within the assay, amplification of reference gene primers was used to estimate how many nucleated cells each sample contained. Sequence reads were collapsed and filtered to measure the absolute abundance of every unique TCRbeta CDR3 rearrangement. For each sample, productive Simpson clonality was calculated as the square root of Simpson's diversity index over productive rearrangements. What TCRdb holds here is the immuneACCESS table cut down to in-frame rearrangements. Part of the clones is not present; checked against another copy, under half of the missing clones reflect an unresolved V gene, and the others are unexplained. For V, J and clone size, that table is used; D and trimming come from the DNA. This sample is represented by 200,000 to 250,000 clones; 84% of them were singletons. Of the sample, around 2% is held by the ten largest clones.

This specimen comes from a study of blood T cell repertoires in COVID-19 (TCRdb year 2020). Background on the whole study: Samples from collaborators originated in the United States, Italy and Spain and spanned both the acute and convalescent phases of COVID-19. The prospective study material was composed of cDNA or gDNA derived from T cells, B-cell-depleted T cells, or PBMCs. The dataset comprised deeply sampled blood TCRbeta repertoires from subjects exposed to, actively infected with, or recovered from COVID-19. The repertoires were released in a freely available public database intended as a resource for research on the immune response to SARS-CoV-2. The samples were drawn from two sources: the first 160 participants of the ongoing ImmuneRACE study, and over 950 subjects contributed by 6 global collaborators. The sample metadata nearly always contained a de-identified subject ID, COVID-19 status, age in years and sex. Where HLA class I and class II types were available, the types were taken from metadata supplied by the sample provider, not from assay-based typing. What the study reported, not specific to this receptor: The quantity of clinical and demographic metadata differed by source and by participant and was supplied without curation.

The germline V gene sets CDR1 to LGHNT and CDR2 to FRNRAP. V drops 6 bases and J drops 9 bases, leaving 19 bases in between. The CDR3 runs 14 residues from the cysteine to the phenylalanine. Of the read, only the CDR3 DNA is kept; its 42 bases are in frame from base 1. The TCR comes from a man in his 60s who had recovered from COVID-19. The chain is made from TRBV12-5 and TRBJ2-3, and perhaps TRBD1 as D gene, on 7 matching bases. The material sequenced was PBMCs or T cells enriched from blood (not recorded which). The encoded CDR3 is CASGRGQDRETQYF. The DNA sequence reads TGTGCTAGTGGACGAGGACAGGATCGGGAGACGCAGTATTTT.